The rows below give T cell receptor beta chains drawn from one sample of a study of regulatory and conventional T cells in RAG deficiency. Assay: immunoSEQ multiplex PCR; the TCRdb copy retains only in-frame clones and omits some. This sample has 6,000 to 7,000 clones, with about four fifths found just once. The same sample was also studied in work on regulatory T cells.

The material sequenced was CD8+ T cells sorted from blood. These receptors all stem from a human donor in good health. Both conserved end residues are part of each CDR3. D genes are given only for firm matches. Size is stated for part of the rows, as once, few or many counts, or as a class when the clone is expanded.

d_call,j_call,v_call,clone_size,cdr3_nt,cdr3_aa
-,TRBJ1-1,TRBV19,-,TGTGCCAGTAGGTATGGGGGCCGGACTGAAGCTTTCTTT,CASRYGGRTEAFF
TRBD2,TRBJ2-7,TRBV15,-,TGTGCCACCAGCAGAGCACATAGCGGGGGCCAATCCTACGAGCAGTACTTC,CATSRAHSGGQSYEQYF
-,TRBJ1-5,TRBV7-9,-,TGTGCCAGCAGCTTAGGTCACAATCAGCCCCAGCATTTT,CASSLGHNQPQHF
TRBD1,TRBJ1-5,TRBV6-5,few,TGTGCCAGCAGTTACCGGGACAGGGATCAGCCCCAGCATTTT,CASSYRDRDQPQHF
-,TRBJ1-1,TRBV11-2,-,TGTGCCAGCAGCTTATTTTCAGGGGTGACTGAAGCTTTCTTT,CASSLFSGVTEAFF
-,TRBJ2-1,TRBV6-5,-,TGTGCCAGCGGGGACATTGAGCAGTTCTTC,CASGDIEQFF
-,TRBJ1-2,TRBV4-3,-,TGCGCCAGCAGCCAAGACGACTATGGCTACACCTTC,CASSQDDYGYTF
-,TRBJ2-7,TRBV5-6,-,TGTGCCAGCAGCCTCAAGACCTACGAGCAGTACTTC,CASSLKTYEQYF
-,TRBJ1-1,TRBV7-6,-,TGTGCCAGCAGCTTAGCTGGGGGGAACACTGAAGCTTTCTTT,CASSLAGGNTEAFF
TRBD2,TRBJ2-2,TRBV29-1,-,TGCAGCGCCCCGGGACTAGTCACCGGGGAGCTGTTTTTT,CSAPGLVTGELFF
-,TRBJ1-4,TRBV10-2,-,TGCGCCAGCAGTGAGACAGACAGGCGGGGAACTAATGAAAAACTGTTTTTT,CASSETDRRGTNEKLFF
TRBD1,TRBJ1-1,TRBV9,-,TGTGCCAGCAGCGCCCTACAGGGGGCGACCAGTAGAACTGAAGCTTTCTTT,CASSALQGATSRTEAFF
TRBD1,TRBJ1-1,TRBV2,-,TGTGCCAGCGGGAAGTCGATAGGACAGGGCACTGAAGCTTTCTTT,CASGKSIGQGTEAFF
TRBD2,TRBJ2-1,TRBV7-9,-,TGTGCCAGCAGCTTAGGTAGCGGGGGCACTGGAGAGCAGTTCTTC,CASSLGSGGTGEQFF
TRBD2,TRBJ2-7,TRBV7-6,-,TGTGCCAGCAGCTTAGCTGTAGCGGGGGTTAACGAGCAGTACTTC,CASSLAVAGVNEQYF
TRBD1,TRBJ2-7,TRBV13,-,TGTGCCAGCAGCTCGGGACAGGGGTTCAACGAGCAGTACTTC,CASSSGQGFNEQYF
-,TRBJ2-7,TRBV5-6,-,TGTGCCAGCAGCTTGGAGGGGGGAGGCGACGAGCAGTACTTC,CASSLEGGGDEQYF
-,TRBJ2-1,TRBV7-3,-,TGTGCCAGCAGCTTAAGGCAGGGTATTGAGGATGAGCAGTTCTTC,CASSLRQGIEDEQFF
TRBD1,TRBJ2-3,TRBV14,-,TGTGCCACTGCGACAGGGGGCGCAGATACGCAGTATTTT,CATATGGADTQYF
TRBD2,TRBJ2-1,TRBV11-2,-,TGTGCCAGCAGCTTTCTAGCGGGGTTTGGCAATGAGCAGTTCTTC,CASSFLAGFGNEQFF
-,TRBJ2-2,TRBV4-2,-,TGTGCCAGCAGCCATTCGCGGACGAACACCGGGGAGCTGTTTTTT,CASSHSRTNTGELFF
-,TRBJ2-3,TRBV5-4,-,TGTGCCAGCAGCTTCGGAGCGAGGACCACAGATACGCAGTATTTT,CASSFGARTTDTQYF
TRBD2,TRBJ2-5,TRBV19,-,TGTGCCAGTAGTCCGCCGCGGCGGGGGGTACAGGAAGAGACCCAGTACTTC,CASSPPRRGVQEETQYF
-,TRBJ2-5,TRBV9,-,TGTGCCAGCAGCGAGGGGGGGTCGCGGGAGACCCAGTACTTC,CASSEGGSRETQYF
TRBD2,TRBJ2-3,TRBV5-5,few,TGTGCCAGCAGCCAGTACCCGGGACTAGCGGGGGGATCCACAGATACGCAGTATTTT,CASSQYPGLAGGSTDTQYF
TRBD1,TRBJ1-5,TRBV18,once,TGTGCCAGCTCACCGGGACAGGGGATTCAGCCCCAGCATTTT,CASSPGQGIQPQHF
TRBD2,TRBJ2-3,TRBV11-1,-,TGTGCCAGCAGCCAGTACCCGGGACTAGCGGGGGGATCCACAGATACGCAGTATTTT,CASSQYPGLAGGSTDTQYF
TRBD1,TRBJ1-5,TRBV7-9,-,TGTGCCAGCAGCTCGGGACAGGGTGGCTTTCAGCCCCAGCATTTT,CASSSGQGGFQPQHF
-,TRBJ1-2,TRBV29-1,-,TGCAGCGTTGGGGTCGAGGGCTACACCTTC,CSVGVEGYTF
-,TRBJ1-2,TRBV7-9,-,TGTGCCAGCAGCACCGCCGGCGCGGTGGGTGGCTACACCTTC,CASSTAGAVGGYTF
TRBD1,TRBJ2-5,TRBV6-6,-,TGTGCCCTGGGACCCCCGGGACAGCAAGAGACCCAGTACTTC,CALGPPGQQETQYF
-,TRBJ1-5,TRBV30,-,TGTGCCTGGAGCCCCGGAGTTCTAAGTCAGCCCCAGCATTTT,CAWSPGVLSQPQHF
TRBD1,TRBJ1-5,TRBV7-9,-,TGTGCCAGCAGCCCCGGACAGGGGCTAGTGACCCAGCATTTT,CASSPGQGLVTQHF
-,TRBJ1-1,TRBV6-1,-,TGTGCCAGCAGGGGGCTAGGGAACACTGAAGCTTTCTTT,CASRGLGNTEAFF
-,TRBJ1-4,TRBV29-1,-,TGCAGCGTTGAAGATACCGTCGCAACTAATGAAAAACTGTTTTTT,CSVEDTVATNEKLFF
-,TRBJ2-2,TRBV5-7,once,TGTGCCAGCAGCCCGGCTCTAACCGGGGAGCTGTTTTTT,CASSPALTGELFF
TRBD1,TRBJ2-3,TRBV30,-,TGTGCCTGGAGTGTAACGGGACAGGGGTACACAGATACGCAGTATTTT,CAWSVTGQGYTDTQYF
-,TRBJ1-3,TRBV19,-,TGTGCCAGTACCCTTGAACCTGGAGGGGGAAACACCATATATTTT,CASTLEPGGGNTIYF
-,TRBJ2-2,TRBV6-4,-,TGTGCCAGCAGTCCATCTCGAGGCTCTTACACCGGGGAGCTGTTTTTT,CASSPSRGSYTGELFF
-,TRBJ1-4,TRBV7-8,-,TGTGCCAGCAGCTTAGGGTCTCTGGCAACTAATGAAAAACTGTTTTTT,CASSLGSLATNEKLFF
TRBD1,TRBJ2-7,TRBV27,-,TGTGCCAGCAGTTTAAGTTACAGACAGGGTCCGTACGAGCAGTACTTC,CASSLSYRQGPYEQYF
-,TRBJ1-2,TRBV6-5,-,TGTGCCAGCAGCGACGGGACGGAAGTGTACTATGGCTACACCTTC,CASSDGTEVYYGYTF